This TCR beta chain is from a study of low-dose radiotherapy and immunotherapy resistance in tumors. Study-wide context: Ipilimumab 1 mg/kg every six weeks, together with nivolumab 240 mg every two weeks, was given intravenously to patients. Treatment included intravenous cyclophosphamide dosed at 200 mg/m2 every two weeks, one day before radiation and immunotherapy.

This CDR3 has 15 amino acids. V gave up 6 bases and J gave up 0 bases; unmatched junction bases: 4. The germline V gene encodes CDR1 KGHDR and CDR2 SFDVKD. As to time point: before trial treatment. Advanced solid tumors lacking tumor-infiltrating lymphocytes characterized eligible patients. This clonotype was seen ten or more times. First-strand cDNA relied on TRAV- and TRBV-specific primers spanning alpha and beta chains. The PCR that amplified TCRs ran for approximately 20 cycles, relying on a constant-region primer and a V-primer adapter. One entry per CDR3 protein, called by TCRdb with MiXCR from the reads. The data contain 85,000 to 95,000 distinct CDR3 sequences, under 9.5% of them singletons.

This chain links TRBV24-1 with TRBJ2-3; TRBD1 agrees at 8 bases. The clonotype comes from a male donor with prostate cancer. The sample in question was PBMCs, obtained before treatment. The DNA for the CDR3 is TGTGCCACCAGTCGACAGGGGCAAAGCACAGATACGCAGTATTTT. Encoded protein: CATSRQGQSTDTQYF.